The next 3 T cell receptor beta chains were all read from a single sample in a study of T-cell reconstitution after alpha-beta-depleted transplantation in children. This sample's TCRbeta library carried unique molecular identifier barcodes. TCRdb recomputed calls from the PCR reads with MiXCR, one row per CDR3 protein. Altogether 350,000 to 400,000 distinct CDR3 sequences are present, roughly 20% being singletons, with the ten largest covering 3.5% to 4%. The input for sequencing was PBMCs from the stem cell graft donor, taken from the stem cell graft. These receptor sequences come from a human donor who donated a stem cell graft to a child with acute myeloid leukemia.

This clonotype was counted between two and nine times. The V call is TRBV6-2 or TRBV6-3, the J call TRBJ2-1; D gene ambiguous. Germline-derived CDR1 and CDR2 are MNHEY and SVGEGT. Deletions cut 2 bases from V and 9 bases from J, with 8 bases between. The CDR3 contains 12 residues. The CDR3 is CASSYPIPEQFF. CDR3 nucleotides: TGTGCCAGCAGTTACCCCATTCCTGAGCAGTTCTTC.

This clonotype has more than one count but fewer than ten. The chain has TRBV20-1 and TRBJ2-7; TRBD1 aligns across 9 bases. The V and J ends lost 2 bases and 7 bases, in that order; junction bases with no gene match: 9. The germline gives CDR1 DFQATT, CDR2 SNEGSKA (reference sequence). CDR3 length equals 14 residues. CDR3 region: CSARMTGGPGEQYF. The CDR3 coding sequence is TGCAGTGCTAGAATGACAGGGGGGCCCGGGGAGCAGTACTTC.

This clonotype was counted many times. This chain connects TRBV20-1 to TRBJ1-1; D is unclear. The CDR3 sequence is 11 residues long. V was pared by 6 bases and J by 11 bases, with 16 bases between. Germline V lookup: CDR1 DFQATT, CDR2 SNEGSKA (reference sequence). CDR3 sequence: CSADAVRDAFF. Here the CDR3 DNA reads TGCAGTGCCGATGCGGTGCGGGATGCTTTCTTT.